Below, 9 T cell receptor beta chains from the same sample are listed, as sequenced in a study of cytomegalovirus exposure and HLA in healthy donors (dated by TCRdb to about 2017). Receptor libraries were prepared by the immunoSEQ multiplex PCR assay. The multiplex PCR relied on a mix of 60 forward primers for TCR Vbeta segments and 13 reverse primers for TCR Jbeta segments. Sourced from immuneACCESS, this table was stored by TCRdb with only in-frame sequences that have V and J called. A share of the clones is absent; for the studies checked, an unresolved V gene accounts for under half, and the remainder has no known explanation. The sample table contains around 180,000 clones; only one count was recorded for around 85% of them. The ten top clones hold more than 1.5% of the sample. Sequenced sample: PBMCs. These receptors were taken from a man in his late teens or twenties in good health and CMV-seronegative.

This chain links TRBV4-1 with TRBJ1-5; TRBD1 might be the D (5 bases). Germline V gene data show CDR1 as MGHRA and CDR2 as YSYEKL. The V end was cut by 2 bases, the J end by 5 bases, with 13 bases between. There are 15 residues in the CDR3. The CDR3 nucleotides read TGCGCCAGCAGCCAATCGGGCAGGGAATATCAGCCCCAGCATTTT. This encodes CASSQSGREYQPQHF.

CDR3 region: CASNGGGIVEQYF. The CDR3 DNA is TGTGCCAGCAACGGTGGCGGTATCGTTGAGCAGTACTTC. The chain employs TRBV28 and TRBJ2-7, with D hard to call. CDR1 and CDR2 from the germline V gene are MDHEN and SYDVKM. The CDR3 is 13 residues long. Trimming took off 7 bases at V and 7 bases at J, with 17 bases between the two ends.

V gene TRBV9 combines with J gene TRBJ2-5; weak D call: TRBD2 (7 bases). CDR3 length equals 15 residues. Germline V gene data show CDR1 as SGDLS and CDR2 as YYNGEE. V was pared by 2 bases and J by 3 bases, with 14 bases between. The CDR3 sequence: CASSVGGLPKETQYF. The DNA for the CDR3 is TGTGCCAGCAGCGTCGGGGGGCTGCCGAAAGAGACCCAGTACTTC.

V is TRBV19 and J is TRBJ1-4; D possibly corresponds to TRBD1 (6 bases). The CDR3 spans 13 residues. Germline CDR1 and CDR2: LNHDA and SQIVND (reference sequence). The V gene lost 5 bases and the J gene lost 4 bases, with 8 bases spanning the gap. CDR3 loop: CASSWDINEKLFF. The CDR3 DNA is TGTGCCAGTAGTTGGGACATTAATGAAAAACTGTTTTTT.

J is TRBJ2-2 and V is TRBV6-5; D is unresolved. Germline-derived CDR1 and CDR2 are MNHEY and SVGAGI. Trimming took 0 bases from V and 5 from J, leaving 13 bases between them. CDR3 size: 16 residues. The CDR3 region is CASSYSLKLATGELFF. As DNA, the CDR3 is TGTGCCAGCAGTTACTCCCTTAAGCTTGCAACCGGGGAGCTGTTTTTT.

The rearrangement links TRBV27 to TRBJ1-2, with 10 positions matching TRBD1. With V trimmed by 4 bases and J by 4 bases, 12 bases remained unmatched. The CDR3 is 17 residues long. CDR1 is MNHEY, CDR2 SMNVEV, per germline (reference sequence). CDR3 region: CASSWIPRQGAIYGYTF. CDR3 in DNA: TGTGCCAGCAGTTGGATCCCCCGACAGGGGGCAATCTATGGCTACACCTTC.

J is TRBJ1-2 and V is TRBV13; D gene ambiguous. V lost 0 bases, J lost 4 bases, and 3 bases lay in between. This CDR3 region has 12 residues. CDR1 and CDR2 (germline): PRHDT, FYEKMQ (reference sequence). The CDR3 is CASSLGIYGYTF. The CDR3 DNA reads TGTGCCAGCAGCTTAGGCATCTATGGCTACACCTTC.

The V and J genes are TRBV4-3 and TRBJ1-2; TRBD1 matches at 7 bases. V shed 3 bases, J shed 0 bases, and the junction held 13 bases outside the gene matches. CDR1 and CDR2 (germline): LGHNA, YSLEER. CDR3 length: 18 residues. The CDR3 region is CASSQHRTGGLANYGYTF. CDR3 nucleotides: TGCGCCAGCAGCCAGCACAGGACAGGAGGTTTAGCTAACTATGGCTACACCTTC.

This CDR3 reads CASKGLGAETQYF. For the CDR3, the DNA is TGTGCCAGTAAAGGTTTAGGGGCGGAGACCCAGTACTTC. The chain combines TRBV19 with TRBJ2-5, with TRBD1 as a possible D gene (5 bases). Germline assignment: CDR1 LNHDA and CDR2 SQIVND (reference sequence). Trimming took off 7 bases at V and 5 bases at J, with 14 bases between the two ends. The length of the CDR3 is 13 residues.